The 21 T cell receptor beta chains below all came from one sample that was sequenced in a study of shared clonotypes between healthy human individuals. Using immunoSEQ multiplex PCR, the repertoire was profiled, and TCRdb retains in-frame clones only, with some absent. The sample yields some 1.5 million clones, 95% to 99% seen once. What was sequenced was naive CD4+ T cells sorted from blood. Subset here: CD45RA+ positively selected. All receptors derive from a man aged 25 to 45 in good health.

This clone has more than one count but fewer than ten. This chain connects TRBV29-1 to TRBJ1-1; a possible D gene is TRBD1 (5 bases). Trimming pared 6 bases from V and 12 bases from J, leaving 14 bases between. From germline, CDR1 is SQVTM and CDR2 ANQGSEA. The CDR3 consists of 10 residues. The CDR3 DNA reads as TGCAGCGTGGAGGGGTTTACGCCTTTCTTT. This codes for CSVEGFTPFF.

This chain links TRBV6-1 with TRBJ2-3; TRBD1 matches 7 bases. The CDR3 is 14 residues long. V was pared by 10 bases and J by 2 bases, with 9 bases of the junction left unmatched. In germline, CDR1 is MNHNS, CDR2 SASEGT. The CDR3 DNA follows: TGTGCCAACGCAGTCGGGACAGCCACAGATACGCAGTATTTT. It yields the protein CANAVGTATDTQYF.

J is TRBJ2-1 and V is TRBV19, with TRBD2 matching 8 bases. The CDR3 covers 14 residues. The germline gives CDR1 LNHDA, CDR2 SQIVND (reference sequence). Trimming removed 5 bases from V and 1 base from J; junction bases left unmatched: 1. The CDR3 region is CASSGGRSYNEQFF. The CDR3 DNA is TGTGCCAGTAGTGGCGGGAGGTCCTACAATGAGCAGTTCTTC.

This clone was recorded only once. V gene TRBV5-4 combines with J gene TRBJ2-7; the D is unclear. With 0 bases removed from V and 2 bases from J, the gap between germline ends came to 12 bases. CDR3 length: 15 amino acids. The germline gives CDR1 SGHNT, CDR2 YYREEE (reference sequence). Written as DNA, the CDR3 is TGTGCCAGCAGCTTGGCGGGCGGTAAGACCTACGAGCAGTACTTC. Translation: CASSLAGGKTYEQYF.

V gene TRBV6-1 combines with J gene TRBJ1-5; a possible D gene is TRBD1 (5 bases). The V and J ends lost 4 bases and 5 bases respectively, with 24 bases between them. CDR1 is MNHNS and CDR2 is SASEGT in the germline V gene. The CDR3 totals 18 residues. Here the CDR3 reads CASSVPLTRVVVDQPQHF. CDR3 sequence (DNA): TGTGCCAGCAGTGTCCCCCTCACCAGGGTAGTGGTAGATCAGCCCCAGCATTTT.

In this sample, this clone turned up once. The chain couples TRBV5-1 to TRBJ2-5, with TRBD1 as a possible D gene (6 bases). The CDR3 consists of 14 residues. V was pared by 4 bases and J by 2 bases, with 12 bases between. CDR1 and CDR2 (germline): SGHRS, YFSETQ. CDR3 in amino acids: CASSPVGTQETQYF. The CDR3 DNA reads TGCGCCAGCAGCCCCGTCGGGACACAAGAGACCCAGTACTTC.

This clone was observed a single time. The CDR3 sequence is CAVSGSFRDEQFF. As DNA, the CDR3 is TGTGCCGTTAGCGGGAGTTTCAGGGATGAGCAGTTCTTC. The J gene is TRBJ2-1, the V gene TRBV11-2, with 9 bases identical to TRBD2. The V gene's germline CDR1 is SGHAT and CDR2 FQNNGV. This CDR3 region has 13 residues. Trimming removed 11 bases from V and 8 bases from J; junction bases left unmatched: 10.

This clone appeared a single time. The chain links TRBV18 to TRBJ1-2; D perhaps matches TRBD1 (5 bases). The V and J ends lost 1 base and 6 bases respectively, with 15 bases between them. The CDR3 is 15 residues long. The germline CDR1 and CDR2 sequences are KGHSH and LQKENI. The CDR3, as DNA: TGTGCCAGCTCACCACGGGTCGGGGCCGTTCATGGCTACACCTTC. Its translation: CASSPRVGAVHGYTF.

The gene calls are TRBV15 and TRBJ2-1, with TRBD2 as a possible D gene (6 bases). V was pared by 1 base and J by 8 bases, with 12 bases between. This CDR3 has 14 amino acids. Germline assignment: CDR1 LNHNV and CDR2 YYDKDF (reference sequence). CDR3 in amino acids: CATSRVGSEYEQFF. The CDR3 DNA reads TGTGCCACCAGCAGAGTCGGGAGCGAGTATGAGCAGTTCTTC.

V usage is TRBV9 and J usage is TRBJ2-7; 10 nucleotides align to TRBD2. Germline lookup yields CDR1 SGDLS and CDR2 YYNGEE. Germline trimming cut 2 bases from V and 5 bases from J; bases unmatched to any gene: 7. CDR3 size: 15 residues. CDR3 nucleotide sequence: TGTGCCAGCAGCGTTTCTTCTAGCGGGAGTAACGAGCAGTACTTC. Protein: CASSVSSSGSNEQYF.

The chain has TRBV10-3 and TRBJ2-2, with TRBD2 matching 12 bases. Per germline, CDR1 ENHRY and CDR2 SYGVKD. Trimming at V came to 6 bases and at J to 5 bases, leaving 4 bases not matched to a gene. The CDR3 is made up of 15 amino acids. The CDR3 here is CAISKTSGSTGELFF. CDR3 in DNA: TGTGCCATCAGCAAGACTAGCGGGAGTACCGGGGAGCTGTTTTTT.

This clone has just one count. The rearrangement uses TRBV2 and TRBJ1-2; 7 bases are shared with TRBD1. Germline CDR1 reads SNHLY; CDR2 reads FYNNEI. The length of the CDR3 is 13 residues. The trim removed 5 bases at V and 8 bases at J, leaving 8 bases unmatched. CDR3 protein: CASSRDSRGGYTF. The CDR3 nucleotides read TGTGCCAGCAGTAGGGACAGCCGGGGAGGCTACACCTTC.

This chain connects TRBV7-2 to TRBJ2-3; TRBD1 aligns across 10 bases. The J segment lost 10 bases and the V segment lost 7 bases, leaving 17 bases of the junction unmatched. This CDR3 comprises 16 residues. The germline gives CDR1 SGHTA, CDR2 FQGNSA. Here the CDR3 reads CASIRGGTGAVAPQYF. The CDR3 nucleotides read TGTGCCAGCATCCGAGGGGGGACAGGGGCCGTCGCCCCGCAGTATTTT.

V is TRBV4-1 and J is TRBJ1-1; a possible D gene is TRBD1 (5 bases). The V gene's germline CDR1 is MGHRA and CDR2 YSYEKL. The CDR3 runs 15 residues. V lost 0 bases and J lost 5, with 13 bases in between. The CDR3 reads CASSQDGGGKTEAFF. The CDR3 bases are TGCGCCAGCAGCCAAGACGGCGGGGGTAAAACTGAAGCTTTCTTT.

This chain joins TRBV27 and TRBJ1-4; D remains unclear. CDR1 and CDR2 from the germline V gene are MNHEY and SMNVEV (reference sequence). The CDR3 contains 14 residues. Trimming shortened V by 5 bases and J by 6 bases, and 13 bases separated the two germline ends. The CDR3 here is CASSPSRADEKLFF. Written as DNA, the CDR3 is TGTGCCAGCAGTCCCTCACGGGCAGATGAAAAACTGTTTTTT.

The V and J genes are TRBV28 and TRBJ2-1; D is possibly TRBD2 (6 bases). Trimming pared 5 bases from V and 2 bases from J, leaving 19 bases between. CDR1 and CDR2 (germline): MDHEN, SYDVKM. CDR3 length: 17 residues. CDR3 protein: CASSTGASGGAYNEQFF. CDR3 sequence (DNA): TGTGCCAGCAGTACGGGTGCGAGCGGAGGGGCCTACAATGAGCAGTTCTTC.

The genes are TRBV7-9 and TRBJ2-1, with D hard to call. The germline gives CDR1 SEHNR, CDR2 FQNEAQ (reference sequence). Trimming stripped 5 bases from V and 3 bases from J, with 14 bases between. This CDR3 spans 15 amino acids. CDR3 amino acids: CASSPSYGNYNEQFF. DNA for the CDR3: TGTGCCAGCAGCCCCAGCTATGGGAACTACAATGAGCAGTTCTTC.

This chain links TRBV2 with TRBJ2-7, with TRBD1 as a possible D gene (6 bases). V lost 6 bases and J 2 bases, leaving 11 bases between the germline ends. Per the germline V gene, CDR1 is SNHLY and CDR2 is FYNNEI. This CDR3 contains 13 residues. The CDR3 DNA sequence: TGTGCCAGCAGGGATACAGGGCCCTACGAGCAGTACTTC. This translates into CASRDTGPYEQYF. Together with reference TRBV2 and TRBJ2-7, the CDR3 gives the full variable domain: EPEVTQTPSHQVTQMGQEVILRCVPISNHLYFYWYRQILGQKVEFLVSFYNNEISEKSEIFDDQFSVERPDGSNFTLKIRSTKLEDSAMYFCASRDTGPYEQYFGPGTRLTVT.

This clone was recorded only once. DNA of the CDR3: TGTGCCAGCAAAGGACTAGCCTACGAGCAGTACTTC. The encoded protein is CASKGLAYEQYF. V gene TRBV25-1 combines with J gene TRBJ2-7; 7 nucleotides match TRBD2. Germline V CDR1 and CDR2: MGHDK, SYGVNS. The CDR3 is 12 residues long. V shed 7 bases, J shed 2 bases, and the junction held 2 bases outside the gene matches.

The V gene is TRBV5-1, the J gene TRBJ2-7; D is perhaps TRBD1 (6 bases). Germline values: CDR1 SGHRS, CDR2 YFSETQ. The CDR3 is 15 amino acids. Deletions cut 3 bases from V and 2 bases from J, with 15 bases between. The CDR3 reads CASSYTGSSAYEQYF. The CDR3 DNA reads TGCGCCAGCAGCTATACAGGGTCCTCGGCCTACGAGCAGTACTTC.

The CDR3 loop reads CASSLGFLGGQYF. CDR3 bases: TGTGCCAGCAGCTTAGGGTTTTTGGGGGGGCAGTACTTC. The genes are TRBV7-9 and TRBJ2-7; tentatively, D is TRBD2 (6 bases). Germline V gene sequence: CDR1 SEHNR, CDR2 FQNEAQ (reference sequence). The V and J ends lost 1 base and 9 bases respectively, with 13 bases between them. This CDR3 spans 13 amino acids.